This T cell receptor (beta chain) was documented in a study of cytomegalovirus exposure and HLA in healthy donors. The CDR3 is 17 amino acids. V was clipped by 6 bases and J by 4 bases; unmatched bases: 14. Germline V gene sequence: CDR1 SNHLY, CDR2 FYNNEI. PCR was performed using 60 Vbeta and 13 Jbeta primers. Repertoires were generated with immunoSEQ multiplex PCR, while TCRdb's copy carries only in-frame clones and drops some. The sample comprises 100,000 to 150,000 clones, approximately 17% of which are singletons, and approximately 2.6% rests with the top ten. The chain has TRBV2 and TRBJ1-5; 8 nucleotides agree with TRBD1. This sequence was found in a female donor in good health and CMV-seropositive. The sequencing sample was made of PBMCs. The CDR3 sequence: CASRATGGTWGNQPQHF. The CDR3 DNA reads TGTGCCAGCAGAGCCACAGGGGGAACATGGGGTAATCAGCCCCAGCATTTT. Full variable domain (rest looked up from reference TRBV2 and TRBJ1-5): EPEVTQTPSHQVTQMGQEVILRCVPISNHLYFYWYRQILGQKVEFLVSFYNNEISEKSEIFDDQFSVERPDGSNFTLKIRSTKLEDSAMYFCASRATGGTWGNQPQHFGDGTRLSIL.